These 20 T cell receptor beta chains were sequenced from one sample in a study of blood T cell repertoires in COVID-19. Profiling relied on immunoSEQ multiplex PCR, and the TCRdb table lists in-frame clones only, not all of them. The data contain under 300,000 clones, about four fifths of them singletons. Sequencing used peripheral blood. The receptor source for this set is a woman between 18 and 29 years old with acute or convalescent COVID-19.

The V and J genes are TRBV5-5 and TRBJ1-4; perhaps TRBD1 as D (5 bases). This CDR3 region has 13 residues. Per the germline V gene, CDR1 is SGHKS and CDR2 is YYEKEE (reference sequence). The V and J ends lost 2 bases and 8 bases respectively, with 10 bases between them. The chain's CDR3 is CASSFGALEKLFF. The CDR3 DNA reads TGTGCCAGCAGCTTTGGGGCGCTAGAAAAACTGTTTTTT.

The rearrangement uses TRBV5-1 and TRBJ2-7; 15 nucleotides align to TRBD2. With V trimmed by 0 bases and J by 4 bases, 2 bases remained unmatched. The CDR3 sequence is 16 residues long. The germline V gene encodes CDR1 SGHRS and CDR2 YFSETQ. CDR3 in DNA: TGCGCCAGCAGCTTGGGGACTAGCGGGAGGGGGTACGAGCAGTACTTC. This gives the protein CASSLGTSGRGYEQYF.

The rearrangement links TRBV7-2 to TRBJ1-2, with TRBD1 identical over 9 bases. From germline, CDR1 is SGHTA and CDR2 FQGNSA. The CDR3 has 15 amino acids. V gave up 4 bases and J gave up 4 bases; unmatched junction bases: 7. This chain's CDR3 is CASSSRDRAPYGYTF. As DNA, the CDR3 is TGTGCCAGCAGCTCCCGGGACAGGGCTCCCTATGGCTACACCTTC.

This sequence joins TRBV18 and TRBJ1-2; the D is unclear. Germline V CDR1 and CDR2: KGHSH, LQKENI. Trimming cost V 0 bases and J 4 bases, with 6 bases left between them. This CDR3 region has 13 residues. CDR3 in DNA: TGTGCCAGCTCACCACCGAGTTCCTATGGCTACACCTTC. Translating it yields CASSPPSSYGYTF.

CDR3 coding DNA: TGTGCCAGCAGCTTAGAGCCAGATACGCAGTATTTT. The encoded protein is CASSLEPDTQYF. The J gene is TRBJ2-3, the V gene TRBV7-9; the D is unclear. The CDR3 is made up of 12 amino acids. The V end was cut by 1 base, the J end by 4 bases, with 3 bases between. Germline V gives CDR1 SEHNR, CDR2 FQNEAQ (reference sequence).

This sequence joins TRBV5-1 and TRBJ1-2, with 7 bases matching TRBD1. The V and J ends lost 0 bases and 4 bases, in that order; junction bases with no gene match: 3. CDR3 length: 14 residues. The germline CDR1 and CDR2 sequences are SGHRS and YFSETQ. DNA for the CDR3: TGCGCCAGCAGCTTGGGGACAGGCCCCTATGGCTACACCTTC. It codes for CASSLGTGPYGYTF.

The chain links TRBV11-2 to TRBJ2-7; 8 bases align to TRBD2. The J segment lost 0 bases and the V segment lost 1 base, leaving 11 bases of the junction unmatched. Germline V gene data show CDR1 as SGHAT and CDR2 as FQNNGV. The CDR3 runs to 18 residues. The chain's CDR3 is CASSLGPLAALSSYEQYF. CDR3 DNA: TGTGCCAGCAGCTTAGGTCCACTAGCGGCTCTAAGCTCCTACGAGCAGTACTTC.

The chain is built from TRBV9 and TRBJ2-7; 8 nucleotides match TRBD1. Germline CDR1 SGDLS, CDR2 YYNGEE. V was clipped by 3 bases and J by 6 bases; unmatched bases: 2. The CDR3 spans 12 residues. This chain's CDR3 is CASSGGQGEQYF. The DNA of the CDR3 is TGTGCCAGCAGCGGCGGACAGGGCGAGCAGTACTTC.

This clone was counted once. The V call is TRBV7-9, the J call TRBJ2-2, with 9 bases lining up with TRBD2. The V gene end was trimmed by 4 bases and the J gene end by 6 bases; junction bases not matched to a gene: 12. Looked up from germline, CDR1 is SEHNR and CDR2 is FQNEAQ (reference sequence). The CDR3 runs to 17 residues. The CDR3 sequence is CASSYTPVSGSAGELFF. Written as DNA, the CDR3 is TGTGCCAGCAGCTACACCCCTGTTAGCGGGAGCGCCGGGGAGCTGTTTTTT.

The CDR3 loop is CSAALGLNEKLFF. The CDR3 region has the DNA TGCAGCGCTGCGTTGGGACTCAATGAAAAACTGTTTTTT. This rearrangement joins TRBV29-1 to TRBJ1-4; perhaps TRBD1 as D (5 bases). CDR1 and CDR2 from the germline V gene are SQVTM and ANQGSEA. The CDR3 is 13 amino acids. Trimming took 7 bases from V and 5 from J, leaving 14 bases between them.

The chain couples TRBV3-1 (or the pseudogene TRBV3-2) to TRBJ2-1; 11 positions agree with TRBD1. From germline, CDR1 is LGHDT and CDR2 YNNKEL (reference sequence). With V trimmed by 0 bases and J by 4 bases, 11 bases remained unmatched. The CDR3 totals 19 residues. CDR3 residues: CASSQDGTGTGGTYNEQFF. DNA of the CDR3: TGTGCCAGCAGCCAAGACGGGACCGGGACAGGGGGAACTTACAATGAGCAGTTCTTC.

The CDR3 DNA follows: TGTGCCAGCAGCTCCAGACTAGCGGGAGAACTGCACCAAGAGACCCAGTACTTC. Amino acid sequence: CASSSRLAGELHQETQYF. The rearrangement uses TRBV7-2 and TRBJ2-5; 12 nucleotides line up with TRBD2. From germline, CDR1 is SGHTA and CDR2 FQGNSA. The CDR3 is 18 residues long. V was clipped by 4 bases and J by 0 bases; unmatched bases: 9.

The chain couples TRBV2 to TRBJ1-1; the D is unclear. This CDR3 is built from 14 residues. Trimming removed 1 base at V and 0 bases at J, with 6 bases between. The V gene's germline CDR1 is SNHLY and CDR2 FYNNEI. DNA of the CDR3: TGTGCCAGCAGTGAAGACAGATTGAACACTGAAGCTTTCTTT. Encoded protein: CASSEDRLNTEAFF. The full variable domain, in which reference TRBV2 and TRBJ1-1 provide the parts outside the CDR3, is EPEVTQTPSHQVTQMGQEVILRCVPISNHLYFYWYRQILGQKVEFLVSFYNNEISEKSEIFDDQFSVERPDGSNFTLKIRSTKLEDSAMYFCASSEDRLNTEAFFGQGTRLTVV.

This chain uses TRBV28 with TRBJ2-7; 10 bases are shared with TRBD2. V lost 5 bases to trimming and J lost 0 bases; unmatched junction nucleotides: 7. Looked up from germline, CDR1 is MDHEN and CDR2 is SYDVKM. CDR3 length: 16 residues. CDR3 in DNA: TGTGCCAGCAGTGTACAACTAGCGGGGTCCTCCTACGAGCAGTACTTC. Its protein product is CASSVQLAGSSYEQYF.

The V and J genes are TRBV18 and TRBJ2-5, with 7 bases lining up with TRBD1. Per germline, CDR1 KGHSH and CDR2 LQKENI. Trimming at V came to 1 base and at J to 2 bases, leaving 4 bases not matched to a gene. The CDR3 covers 15 residues. As DNA, the CDR3 is TGTGCCAGCTCACCACAGGGGGCCTCGCAAGAGACCCAGTACTTC. This codes for CASSPQGASQETQYF.

This rearrangement joins TRBV10-3 to TRBJ2-7; TRBD1 aligns across 9 bases. The CDR3 spans 15 residues. After removal of 6 bases from V and 2 bases from J, the junction contained 8 bases not matched to a gene. Per germline, CDR1 ENHRY and CDR2 SYGVKD. CDR3 loop: CAISRSGTGTYEQYF. DNA for the CDR3: TGTGCCATCAGCCGATCCGGGACAGGGACCTACGAGCAGTACTTC.

This rearrangement joins TRBV6-6 to TRBJ2-3; 8 nucleotides agree with TRBD1. V was pared by 5 bases and J by 2 bases, with 6 bases of the junction left unmatched. Germline-derived CDR1 and CDR2 are MNHNY and SVGAGI (reference sequence). The CDR3 length is 15 residues. CDR3 in amino acids: CASSHRDRNTDTQYF. The CDR3 DNA is TGTGCCAGCAGTCACCGGGACAGGAACACAGATACGCAGTATTTT.

The chain is built from TRBV11-2 and TRBJ2-7; TRBD2 matches 10 bases. Germline trimming cut 5 bases from V and 4 bases from J; bases unmatched to any gene: 2. Germline V gives CDR1 SGHAT, CDR2 FQNNGV. The CDR3 sequence is 13 residues long. The chain's CDR3 is CASSRTSGYEQYF. As DNA, the CDR3 is TGTGCCAGCAGCCGGACTAGCGGTTACGAGCAGTACTTC.

The V and J genes are TRBV7-9 and TRBJ2-5; possible D gene TRBD2, 6 bases. CDR1 and CDR2 from the germline V gene are SEHNR and FQNEAQ (reference sequence). The CDR3 is 14 residues long. Trimming shortened V by 2 bases and J by 5 bases, and 12 bases separated the two germline ends. CDR3 coding DNA: TGTGCCAGCAGCTTATTTCGGGAGTCCGAGACCCAGTACTTC. It codes for CASSLFRESETQYF.

The chain recombines TRBV7-6 with TRBJ1-3, with TRBD1 matching over 7 bases. CDR1 and CDR2 (germline): SGHVS, FNYEAQ. The trim removed 1 base at V and 3 bases at J, leaving 9 bases unmatched. The CDR3 contains 17 residues. The CDR3 protein is CASSLGVGGAGGNTIYF. The CDR3 DNA reads as TGTGCCAGCAGCTTAGGTGTAGGGGGCGCCGGTGGAAACACCATATATTTT.